This T cell receptor beta chain was retrieved from a study of blood T cell repertoires in COVID-19. Assay used: immunoSEQ multiplex PCR; TCRdb lists only in-frame clones, some missing. The sample consists of fewer than 500,000 clones, roughly 90% of them appearing once. This clone appeared once. CDR1 SGHNT and CDR2 YYREEE come from the germline V gene (reference sequence). The V gene lost 4 bases and the J gene lost 1 base, with 11 bases spanning the gap. This CDR3 is 15 amino acids long. The chain carries TRBV5-4 and TRBJ2-2; maybe TRBD2 (7 bases). Input material: peripheral blood. This clonotype was obtained from a man between 18 and 35 years old with COVID-19, enrolled during active disease. CDR3 region: CASSPGGRNTGELFF. The CDR3 nucleotides read TGTGCCAGCAGCCCGGGGGGCCGGAACACCGGGGAGCTGTTTTTT.